These 7 T cell receptor beta chains originate from one sample sequenced in a study of T cells after yellow fever vaccination. TCRdb redid the calling of the 5' RACE reads with MiXCR, one entry per CDR3 protein. Of about 430,000 distinct CDR3 sequences in the sample, around 20% were seen once. Sequenced here: PBMCs, sampled before the yellow fever booster vaccination. These receptor sequences come from a man between 18 and 29 years old who received the YFV17D yellow fever vaccine.

V gene TRBV9 combines with J gene TRBJ2-3; 8 bases map to TRBD1. The CDR3 is 15 amino acids. Germline CDR1 reads SGDLS; CDR2 reads YYNGEE. V trimming: 3 bases; J trimming: 2 bases; junction bases outside the gene matches: 5. As DNA, the CDR3 is TGTGCCAGCAGCGCCCAGGGGGCGGACACAGATACGCAGTATTTT. This codes for CASSAQGADTDTQYF.

This clonotype was seen a handful of times. J is TRBJ1-6 and V is TRBV7-9; D gene ambiguous. The CDR3 runs to 13 residues. Germline assignment: CDR1 SEHNR and CDR2 FQNEAQ (reference sequence). With 8 bases removed from V and 10 bases from J, the gap between germline ends came to 15 bases. This chain's CDR3 is CASGKEFGSPLHF. The CDR3 nucleotides read TGTGCCAGCGGCAAGGAGTTTGGATCACCCCTCCACTTT.

The chain links TRBV29-1 to TRBJ2-3; possible D gene TRBD2, 6 bases. The CDR3 contains 11 residues. CDR1 and CDR2 from the germline V gene are SQVTM and ANQGSEA. The CDR3 region is CRGTRADTQYF. CDR3 DNA sequence: TGCAGGGGGACTCGGGCAGATACGCAGTATTTT.

The sample holds a few counts of this clonotype. The chain has TRBV19 and TRBJ2-5; no clear D. The V end lost 1 base, the J end lost 5 bases, and 5 bases lay between the germline ends. The V gene's germline CDR1 is LNHDA and CDR2 SQIVND (reference sequence). The CDR3 has 12 amino acids. The CDR3 spells CASSIGGETQYF. As DNA, the CDR3 is TGTGCCAGTAGTATAGGCGGCGAGACCCAGTACTTC.

This clonotype appeared a few times. In DNA, the CDR3 is TGCGCCAGCAGCCAAGATCTAGCTAGCGGGGGAGGCGAGCAGTTCTTC. Protein product: CASSQDLASGGGEQFF. V usage is TRBV4-1 and J usage is TRBJ2-1, with TRBD2 identical over 10 bases. CDR3 length: 16 amino acids. J gave up 10 bases and V 0 bases, and 9 bases lay outside the gene matches. Per germline, CDR1 MGHRA and CDR2 YSYEKL.

This chain links TRBV20-1 with TRBJ2-6; no reliable D call. This CDR3 contains 15 residues. The germline V gene encodes CDR1 DFQATT and CDR2 SNEGSKA (reference sequence). V was cut by 3 bases and J by 3 bases, with 12 bases left in between. This CDR3 reads CSARNTKRGANVLTF. The CDR3 DNA reads TGCAGTGCTAGGAACACCAAGCGTGGGGCCAACGTCCTGACTTTC.

This clonotype has at least ten counts. V usage is TRBV20-1 and J usage is TRBJ2-7; D may correspond to TRBD1 or TRBD2 (5 bases each). CDR3 length: 15 amino acids. V was trimmed by 0 bases and J by 0 bases, leaving 12 bases between them. Germline assignment: CDR1 DFQATT and CDR2 SNEGSKA (reference sequence). The CDR3 loop is CSARDRDGSSYEQYF. The CDR3 DNA sequence: TGCAGTGCTAGAGACCGGGACGGCAGCTCCTACGAGCAGTACTTC.